A selection of T cell receptor beta chains follows, all from one sample in a study of blood T cell repertoires in COVID-19. The assay was immunoSEQ multiplex PCR, and TCRdb's table has in-frame clones only and misses some. The sample gives under 150,000 clones, around 88% of which show up once; about 28% is in the top ten. The sample comprised peripheral blood. These receptors all come from a human donor in a cohort sampled during active COVID-19. Each CDR3 is given with its conserved first and last residue. The D gene is left open where the match is weak.

TRBD1	TRBV5-1	TRBJ2-7	13	TGCGCCAGCTCGGACAGGGGGGCCTACGAGCAGTACTTC	CASSDRGAYEQYF
TRBD1	TRBV3-1/TRBV3-2	TRBJ1-3	15	TGTGCCAGCAGAACGACAGGGACCTCTGGAAACACCATATATTTT	CASRTTGTSGNTIYF
-	TRBV6-5	TRBJ2-1	13	TGTGCCAGCAGTTACGGGCGGGGCAATGAGCAGTTCTTC	CASSYGRGNEQFF
-	TRBV4-1	TRBJ1-5	14	TGCGCCAGCAGTCAACCAACGGTGAATCAGCCCCAGCATTTT	CASSQPTVNQPQHF
-	TRBV28	TRBJ1-6	11	TGTGCCAGCTCAGGAGGGTTTTCCCTCCACTTT	CASSGGFSLHF
-	TRBV12-3/TRBV12-4	TRBJ2-3	12	TGTGCCAGCAGTATACTCGTGGATACGCAGTATTTT	CASSILVDTQYF
-	TRBV18	TRBJ1-2	15	TGTGCCAGCTCACCAAGGGAGGGAGGAAACTATGGCTACACCTTC	CASSPREGGNYGYTF
-	TRBV28	TRBJ2-5	11	TGTGCCAGCAGTTCCCCGGAGACCCAGTACTTC	CASSSPETQYF
TRBD1	TRBV15	TRBJ1-2	18	TGTGCCACCAGCCGCGGAGGAGCTCCGGGACAGGGACACTATGGCTACACCTTC	CATSRGGAPGQGHYGYTF
-	TRBV3-1/TRBV3-2	TRBJ1-2	13	TGTGCCAGCAGCCAGGGGGGGATCTATGGCTACACCTTC	CASSQGGIYGYTF
-	TRBV4-1	TRBJ1-5	16	TGCGCCAGCAGCCAAGAAGGCAGGCTCGCCAATCAGCCCCAGCATTTT	CASSQEGRLANQPQHF
-	TRBV18	TRBJ2-7	14	TGTGCCAGCTCACCACCGTCCAAGCCCTACGAGCAGTACTTC	CASSPPSKPYEQYF